This TCR beta chain is drawn from a study of CD8 T cell repertoires and HIV-1 epitope variants. V was pared by 1 base and J by 1 base, with 7 bases between. There are 14 residues in the CDR3. Germline V lookup: CDR1 LNHNV, CDR2 YYDKDF (reference sequence). Study outcomes and limitations: Most of the nine antigen-specific clonotypes appeared cross-reactive to autologous or escape variants.

As regards this clone: Antigen: not known.

Data came from immunoSEQ multiplex PCR; TCRdb stores just in-frame clones and leaves some out. Among roughly 100,000 clones, over 70% were seen once, and the ten largest hold around a quarter. Sequenced: uncultured baseline CD8+ T cells from peripheral blood mononuclear cells (PBMCs). The sequence was obtained from a male donor with HIV. The chain carries TRBV15 and TRBJ1-2; no firm D call. The CDR3 spells CATSRGGFNYGYTF. CDR3 bases: TGTGCCACCAGCAGAGGTGGATTTAACTATGGCTACACCTTC.